Listed here is a single TCR beta chain. Germline lookup yields CDR1 SEHNR and CDR2 FQNEAQ (reference sequence). V lost 5 bases to trimming and J lost 1 base; unmatched junction nucleotides: 10. The CDR3 has 16 amino acids. These data originate in a study of cytomegalovirus exposure and HLA in healthy donors. Libraries were prepared by immunoSEQ multiplex PCR; TCRdb keeps only in-frame clonotypes and omits some of them. The table lists about 150,000 clones, 86% of them singletons, with 2% to 2.5% in the top ten. Sequencing was performed on PBMCs. This chain connects TRBV7-9 to TRBJ1-2, with TRBD1 identical over 7 bases. This clonotype was sampled from a human donor in good health. Written as DNA, the CDR3 is TGTGCCAGCAGCAGGACAGGAGAATTACTTAACTATGGCTACACCTTC. Protein product: CASSRTGELLNYGYTF.